This T cell receptor beta chain is drawn from a study of T cell repertoires in cytomegalovirus infection. At the level of the study: Shared public TCR beta signatures pointed to both CMV infection and a matching HLA type. Study-level results: Dominating the ex vivo response were TCR beta clonotypes that were CMV-specific and HLA-C-restricted. Of the TCR beta families, the public ones yielded a cumulative frequency that identified carriers of CMV plus the relevant HLA.

Looked up from germline, CDR1 is SQVTM and CDR2 is ANQGSEA. Trimming pared 6 bases from V and 5 bases from J, leaving 13 bases between. The CDR3 has 12 amino acids. TCRdb redid the calling of the reads with MiXCR, one entry per CDR3 protein. The sample lists a few hundred thousand distinct CDR3 sequences, about 35% occurring once. Turning to this clonotype: What it binds is unknown.

This TCR came from a human donor in good health (CMV status not recorded). Some clones in this sample may be carry-over from other donors' samples. Sequences were derived from cultured PBMCs, sampled from culture after CMV antigen stimulation. The J gene is TRBJ2-5, the V gene TRBV29-1, with D possibly being TRBD1 or TRBD2 (5 bases each). CDR3 sequence (DNA): TGCAGCGTGGGGCGCGGGCGGGAGACCCAGTACTTC. Translation: CSVGRGRETQYF.